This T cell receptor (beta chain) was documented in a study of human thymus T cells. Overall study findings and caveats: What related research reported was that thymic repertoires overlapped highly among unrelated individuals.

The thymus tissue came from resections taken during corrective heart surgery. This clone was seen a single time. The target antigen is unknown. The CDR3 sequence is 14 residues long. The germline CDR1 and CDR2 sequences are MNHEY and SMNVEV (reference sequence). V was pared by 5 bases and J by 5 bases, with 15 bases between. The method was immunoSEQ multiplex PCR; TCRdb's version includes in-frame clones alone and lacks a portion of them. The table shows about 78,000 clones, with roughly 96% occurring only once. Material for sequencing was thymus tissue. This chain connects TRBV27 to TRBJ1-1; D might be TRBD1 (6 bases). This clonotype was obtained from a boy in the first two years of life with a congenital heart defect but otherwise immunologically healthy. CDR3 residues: CASSIIFQGTEAFF. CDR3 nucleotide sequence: TGTGCCAGCAGTATCATCTTCCAGGGGACTGAAGCTTTCTTT.